The 3 T cell receptor beta chains in this list originate from one sample, sequenced in a study of sequential checkpoint blockade in melanoma. Using immunoSEQ multiplex PCR, the repertoire was profiled, and TCRdb retains in-frame clones only, with some absent. The sample has more than 9,000 clones; nearly 70% are singletons. Treatment defined: randomized to nivolumab then ipilimumab (arm A) or the reverse (arm B). This material consisted of CD8+ T cells sorted from blood (inferred from file names), taken from a patient given nivolumab and ipilimumab in sequence. The receptor source for this set is a human donor with melanoma.

The rearrangement joins TRBV4-3 to TRBJ2-1; the D gene is possibly TRBD1 (6 bases). The germline V gene encodes CDR1 LGHNA and CDR2 YSLEER. CDR3 length: 18 residues. Trimming cost V 3 bases and J 0 bases, with 18 bases left between them. In DNA form, the CDR3 reads TGCGCCAGCAGCCATTTATCCGGGACAAAGAGCTCCTACAATGAGCAGTTCTTC. Translating it yields CASSHLSGTKSSYNEQFF.

The chain employs TRBV5-6 and TRBJ1-1, with no clear D. The CDR3 extends over 14 amino acids. V was trimmed by 2 bases and J by 0 bases, leaving 8 bases between them. The germline V gene has CDR1 SGHDT and CDR2 YYEEEE. This CDR3 reads CASSFNGVNTEAFF. CDR3 DNA sequence: TGTGCCAGCAGCTTCAACGGGGTGAACACTGAAGCTTTCTTT.

The V gene is TRBV18, the J gene TRBJ2-7, with D possibly TRBD1 on 6 matching bases. The germline V gene encodes CDR1 KGHSH and CDR2 LQKENI. The CDR3 extends over 16 amino acids. The V gene lost 1 base and the J gene lost 0 bases, with 13 bases spanning the gap. CDR3 nucleotides: TGTGCCAGCTCACCACGGAGTCAGGGGCACTCCTACGAGCAGTACTTC. Its translation: CASSPRSQGHSYEQYF.